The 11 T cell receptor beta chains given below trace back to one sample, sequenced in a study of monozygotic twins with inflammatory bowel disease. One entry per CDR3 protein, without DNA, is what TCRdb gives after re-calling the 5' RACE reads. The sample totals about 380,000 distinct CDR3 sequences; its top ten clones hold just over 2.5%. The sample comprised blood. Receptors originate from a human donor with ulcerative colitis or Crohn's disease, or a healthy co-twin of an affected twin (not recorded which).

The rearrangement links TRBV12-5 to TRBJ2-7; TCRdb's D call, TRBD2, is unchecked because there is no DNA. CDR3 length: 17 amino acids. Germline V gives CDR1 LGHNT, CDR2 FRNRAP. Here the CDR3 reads CASGFTSTSGASYEQYF.

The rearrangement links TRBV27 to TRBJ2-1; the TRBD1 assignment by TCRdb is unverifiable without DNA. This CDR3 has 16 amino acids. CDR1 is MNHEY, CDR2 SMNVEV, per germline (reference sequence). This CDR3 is CASSLLQGASYNEQFF.

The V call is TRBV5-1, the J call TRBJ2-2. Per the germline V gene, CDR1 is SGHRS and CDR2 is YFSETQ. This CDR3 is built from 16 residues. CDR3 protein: CASSLGQGPNTGELFF.

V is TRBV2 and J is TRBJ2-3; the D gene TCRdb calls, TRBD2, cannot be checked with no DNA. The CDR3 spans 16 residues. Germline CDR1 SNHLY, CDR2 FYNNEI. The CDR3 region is CASSRGLAANTDTQYF.

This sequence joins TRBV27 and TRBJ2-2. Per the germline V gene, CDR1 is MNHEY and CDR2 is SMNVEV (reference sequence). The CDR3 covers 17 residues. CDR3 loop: CASSFRPNPSNTGELFF.

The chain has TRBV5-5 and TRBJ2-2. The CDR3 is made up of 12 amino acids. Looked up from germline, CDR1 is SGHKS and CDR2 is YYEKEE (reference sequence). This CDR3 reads CASSDYTGELFF.

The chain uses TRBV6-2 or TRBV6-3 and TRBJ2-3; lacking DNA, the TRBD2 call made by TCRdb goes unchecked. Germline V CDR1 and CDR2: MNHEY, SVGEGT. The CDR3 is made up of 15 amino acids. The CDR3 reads CASIERGLSTDTQYF.

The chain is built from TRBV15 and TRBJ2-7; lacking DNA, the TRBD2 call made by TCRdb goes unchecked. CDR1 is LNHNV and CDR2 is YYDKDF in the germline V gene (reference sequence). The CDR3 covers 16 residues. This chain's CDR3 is CATSGFGRQSFYEQYF.

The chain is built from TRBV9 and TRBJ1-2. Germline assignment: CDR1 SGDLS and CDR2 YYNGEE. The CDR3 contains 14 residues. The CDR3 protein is CASSATHREGGYTF.

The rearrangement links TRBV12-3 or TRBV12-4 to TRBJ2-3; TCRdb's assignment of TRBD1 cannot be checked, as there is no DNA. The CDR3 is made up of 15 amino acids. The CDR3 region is CASTKRGRSTDTQYF.

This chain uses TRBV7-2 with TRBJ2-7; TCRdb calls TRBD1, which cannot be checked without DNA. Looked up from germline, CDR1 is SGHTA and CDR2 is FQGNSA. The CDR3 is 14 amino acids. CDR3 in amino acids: CASSFRDGAYEQYF.